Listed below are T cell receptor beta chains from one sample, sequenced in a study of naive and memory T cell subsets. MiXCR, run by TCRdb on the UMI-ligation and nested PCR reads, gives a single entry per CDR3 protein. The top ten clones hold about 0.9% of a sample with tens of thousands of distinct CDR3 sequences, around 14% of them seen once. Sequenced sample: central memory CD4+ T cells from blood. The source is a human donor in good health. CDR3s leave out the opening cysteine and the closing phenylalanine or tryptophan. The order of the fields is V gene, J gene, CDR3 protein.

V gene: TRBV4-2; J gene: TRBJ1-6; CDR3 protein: ASSQASKIGSAVGDSPLH
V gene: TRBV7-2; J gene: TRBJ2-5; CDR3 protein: ASSPTSTGETQY
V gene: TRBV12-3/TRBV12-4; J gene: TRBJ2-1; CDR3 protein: ASSPGGPYNEQF
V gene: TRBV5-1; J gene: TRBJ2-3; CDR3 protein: ASSFSGRGADTQY
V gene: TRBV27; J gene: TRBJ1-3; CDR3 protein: ASSFSTGSGNTIY
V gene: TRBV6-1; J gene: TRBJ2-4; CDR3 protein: ASRRDRASNIQY
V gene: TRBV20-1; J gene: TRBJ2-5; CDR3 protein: SARDSPGLGTQY
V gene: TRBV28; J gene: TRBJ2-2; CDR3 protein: ASSLYWGTSGSSNTGELF
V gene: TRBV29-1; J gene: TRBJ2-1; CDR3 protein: SVVGGRAVDEQF
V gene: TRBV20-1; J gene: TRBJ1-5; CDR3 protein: SARERGSNQPQH
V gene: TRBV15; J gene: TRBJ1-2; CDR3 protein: ATSTDRGLGANYGYT